This TCR beta chain was sequenced during a study of blood T cell repertoires in COVID-19. Study overall: Acute and convalescent COVID-19 samples came from the United States, Italy and Spain. Sample material is recorded as cDNA or gDNA derived from T cells, B-cell-depleted T cells, or PBMCs.

The assay was immunoSEQ multiplex PCR, and TCRdb's table has in-frame clones only and misses some. The data hold approximately 210,000 clones, with approximately 90% observed a single time. The CDR3 is made up of 12 amino acids. Trimming pared 8 bases from V and 2 bases from J, leaving 9 bases between. The sequence came from a human donor in a cohort sampled during active COVID-19. V is TRBV12-3 or TRBV12-4 and J is TRBJ1-2, with D maybe TRBD1 (6 bases). The sequenced material came from peripheral blood. This CDR3 is CASQQGNYGYTF. Written as DNA, the CDR3 is TGTGCCAGCCAACAGGGAAACTATGGCTACACCTTC.